The 27 T cell receptor beta chains reported below all come from one sample, sequenced in a study of beta chain features in type 1 diabetes. TCRB transcripts that were expressed got sequenced, as all of the isolated RNA had been reverse transcribed. The data were produced by immunoSEQ multiplex PCR, yet TCRdb's version contains in-frame clones alone and is incomplete. The sample comprises approximately 250,000 clones, about 9.3% of which are singletons, and 0.03% to 0.04% rests with the top ten. Sequencing used naive CD4+ T cells from blood. The source of these receptors is a woman aged 18-30 years in good health.

The chain uses TRBV14 and TRBJ1-1; a possible D gene is TRBD1 (5 bases). Per the germline V gene, CDR1 is SGHDN and CDR2 is FVKESK. V lost 1 base to trimming and J lost 7 bases, with 16 bases between them. The CDR3 is 15 residues long. For the CDR3, the DNA is TGTGCCAGCAGCCAAGTACGAACAGGTACCGGTGAAGCTTTCTTT. The encoded protein is CASSQVRTGTGEAFF.

This clone appeared a few times. This sequence joins TRBV5-1 and TRBJ2-2; TRBD2 agrees at 7 bases. Germline V CDR1 and CDR2: SGHRS, YFSETQ. Trimming removed 0 bases from V and 6 bases from J; junction bases left unmatched: 5. This CDR3 comprises 15 residues. The CDR3 coding sequence is TGCGCCAGCAGCTTGGACGCGGGAGCCCCCGGGGAGCTGTTTTTT. This gives the protein CASSLDAGAPGELFF.

V and J are TRBV18 and TRBJ2-2; 8 bases map to TRBD1. Germline V lookup: CDR1 KGHSH, CDR2 LQKENI. The CDR3 runs 15 residues. V lost 4 bases and J lost 6; bases outside the gene matches: 7. The chain's CDR3 is CASSHGQGKPGELFF. The CDR3 DNA is TGTGCCAGCTCACACGGACAGGGAAAGCCCGGGGAGCTGTTTTTT.

V and J are TRBV5-6 and TRBJ2-1; 12 bases are shared with TRBD2. The V gene end was trimmed by 4 bases and the J gene end by 7 bases; junction bases not matched to a gene: 9. The CDR3 extends over 16 amino acids. CDR1 is SGHDT, CDR2 YYEEEE, per germline. The CDR3, as DNA: TGTGCCAGCAGCGGCGTAGGACTAGCGGGAAGTAATGAGCAGTTCTTC. Its translation: CASSGVGLAGSNEQFF.

A few counts support this clone. The V call is TRBV9, the J call TRBJ2-5; TRBD2 matches at 15 bases. Germline V gene sequence: CDR1 SGDLS, CDR2 YYNGEE. The length of the CDR3 is 17 residues. The V segment lost 4 bases and the J segment 5 bases; nucleotides outside the gene matches: 9. The CDR3 region is CASSRTSGGAFPETQYF. The CDR3 DNA reads TGTGCCAGCAGCCGGACTAGCGGGGGGGCATTCCCGGAGACCCAGTACTTC.

Ten or more counts support this clone. This sequence joins TRBV30 and TRBJ1-2; 9 bases map to TRBD1. V trimming: 4 bases; J trimming: 8 bases; junction bases outside the gene matches: 8. Germline values: CDR1 GTSNPN, CDR2 SVGIG (reference sequence). The CDR3 is 13 amino acids. CDR3: CAWTGTGYTGYTF. DNA of the CDR3: TGTGCCTGGACCGGGACAGGGTATACCGGCTACACCTTC. Drawing the rest from reference TRBV30 and TRBJ1-2, the complete variable domain is SQTIHQWPATLVQPVGSPLSLECTVEGTSNPNLYWYRQAAGRGLQLLFYSVGIGQISSEVPQNLSASRPQDRQFILSSKKLLLSDSGFYLCAWTGTGYTGYTFGSGTRLTVV.

The genes are TRBV6-1 and TRBJ2-7; D might be TRBD2 (7 bases). The CDR3 length is 13 residues. In germline, CDR1 is MNHNS, CDR2 SASEGT. The V gene lost 7 bases and the J gene lost 7 bases, with 17 bases spanning the gap. CDR3 in DNA: TGTGCCAGCAAACGGGACTACCAGGGGGAGCAGTACTTC. Its translation: CASKRDYQGEQYF.

The chain links TRBV6-5 to TRBJ2-3, with 9 bases that match TRBD2. Trimming removed 1 base from V and 3 bases from J; junction bases left unmatched: 5. The CDR3 totals 16 residues. The germline V gene has CDR1 MNHEY and CDR2 SVGAGI. CDR3: CASSYYRSGRTDTQYF. The CDR3 DNA reads TGTGCCAGCAGTTACTATCGGAGCGGGAGGACAGATACGCAGTATTTT.

This clone was seen a few times. The chain carries TRBV18 and TRBJ2-7; D possibly corresponds to TRBD2 (6 bases). The germline V gene encodes CDR1 KGHSH and CDR2 LQKENI. V gave up 0 bases and J gave up 3 bases, with 6 bases separating them. This CDR3 comprises 13 residues. CDR3 coding DNA: TGTGCCAGCTCACCACCGGGAGGCTACGAGCAGTACTTC. Amino acids: CASSPPGGYEQYF.

This clone was seen more than once but under ten times. The rearrangement joins TRBV6-1 to TRBJ1-2, with 9 bases fitting TRBD1. V lost 4 bases and J lost 8; bases outside the gene matches: 11. CDR3 size: 15 residues. CDR1 and CDR2 (germline): MNHNS, SASEGT. CDR3 DNA sequence: TGTGCCAGCAGTGGAGTCGACAGGGGGGGTCGGGGCTACACCTTC. It encodes CASSGVDRGGRGYTF.

The rearrangement links TRBV5-4 to TRBJ1-1; D possibly corresponds to TRBD1 (5 bases). Germline loops: CDR1 SGHNT, CDR2 YYREEE (reference sequence). V was cut by 1 base and J by 0 bases, with 10 bases left in between. The length of the CDR3 is 15 residues. CDR3 nucleotide sequence: TGTGCCAGCAGCTTGAGACAGTCCATGAACACTGAAGCTTTCTTT. Protein: CASSLRQSMNTEAFF.

This clone was seen only once. The chain couples TRBV5-6 to TRBJ1-6, with D perhaps TRBD1 (6 bases). The V end was cut by 4 bases, the J end by 9 bases, with 17 bases between. The CDR3 is made up of 15 amino acids. The germline gives CDR1 SGHDT, CDR2 YYEEEE. The CDR3 sequence is CASSHRTARSSPLHF. As DNA, the CDR3 is TGTGCCAGCAGCCACAGGACAGCCCGTTCTTCACCCCTCCACTTT.

This clone occurred a few times. The J gene is TRBJ1-5, the V gene TRBV7-9; perhaps TRBD1 as D (6 bases). V shed 5 bases and J shed 3 bases, with 11 bases lying between them. The CDR3 covers 14 residues. Germline assignment: CDR1 SEHNR and CDR2 FQNEAQ (reference sequence). This CDR3 is CASSPTGYNQPQHF. The CDR3 nucleotides read TGTGCCAGCAGCCCTACAGGGTACAATCAGCCCCAGCATTTT.

Here the CDR3 reads CASSQAGTGADTQYF. CDR3 coding DNA: TGCGCCAGCAGCCAAGCGGGGACAGGGGCAGATACGCAGTATTTT. The rearrangement joins TRBV4-1 to TRBJ2-3, with 10 bases that match TRBD1. There are 15 residues in the CDR3. J gave up 4 bases and V 1 base, and 2 bases lay outside the gene matches. Germline V gives CDR1 MGHRA, CDR2 YSYEKL.

V and J are TRBV18 and TRBJ1-1; D possibly corresponds to TRBD1 (6 bases). Trimming pared 3 bases from V and 4 bases from J, leaving 15 bases between. Germline lookup yields CDR1 KGHSH and CDR2 LQKENI. This CDR3 is 15 amino acids long. The CDR3 DNA reads as TGTGCCAGCTCACCCCTAGAATCCAGGGGCACTGAAGCTTTCTTT. Its protein product is CASSPLESRGTEAFF.

V usage is TRBV18 and J usage is TRBJ1-5, with D unresolved. The germline V gene encodes CDR1 KGHSH and CDR2 LQKENI. The CDR3 consists of 13 residues. Trimming took 2 bases from V and 3 from J, leaving 5 bases between them. The CDR3 here is CASSPANNQPQHF. Here the CDR3 DNA reads TGTGCCAGCTCACCAGCGAACAATCAGCCCCAGCATTTT.

This clone turned up a few times. The V call is TRBV19, the J call TRBJ2-4; D is possibly TRBD2 (6 bases). CDR3 length equals 16 residues. Germline V gene data show CDR1 as LNHDA and CDR2 as SQIVND (reference sequence). Trimming took 3 bases from V and 0 from J, leaving 12 bases between them. The CDR3, as DNA: TGTGCCAGTAGTATCTTGGGGGACTCAGCCAAAAACATTCAGTACTTC. Translated, it gives CASSILGDSAKNIQYF.

In this sample, this clone turned up a few times. This chain links TRBV5-1 with TRBJ2-2; D is uncertain. Germline loops: CDR1 SGHRS, CDR2 YFSETQ. V lost 0 bases and J lost 3, with 9 bases in between. This CDR3 region has 15 residues. For the CDR3, the DNA is TGCGCCAGCAGCTTGGGTACAGCTGACACCGGGGAGCTGTTTTTT. This gives the protein CASSLGTADTGELFF.

This clone was counted between two and nine times. The chain joins TRBV5-6 to TRBJ2-3; TRBD1 agrees at 9 bases. Trimming took 4 bases from V and 0 from J; bases not matched to a gene: 6. CDR3 length equals 16 residues. CDR1 is SGHDT, CDR2 YYEEEE, per germline. The CDR3 DNA follows: TGTGCCAGCAGCATAAACAGGGGGCTAAGCACAGATACGCAGTATTTT. Encoded protein: CASSINRGLSTDTQYF.

This clone showed up just a few times. The genes are TRBV5-5 and TRBJ1-1; D is unresolved. Germline V lookup: CDR1 SGHKS, CDR2 YYEKEE (reference sequence). The V end was cut by 2 bases, the J end by 10 bases, with 12 bases between. The CDR3 spans 12 residues. The chain's CDR3 is CASSLLAEPAFF. In DNA form, the CDR3 reads TGTGCCAGCAGCTTACTCGCGGAACCAGCTTTCTTT.

The V gene is TRBV6-6, the J gene TRBJ2-1, with 7 bases identical to TRBD2. Trimming at V came to 8 bases and at J to 7 bases, leaving 11 bases not matched to a gene. The CDR3 is 14 residues long. The germline V gene encodes CDR1 MNHNY and CDR2 SVGAGI (reference sequence). DNA for the CDR3: TGTGCCAGCGCCCGGGCGGGAGATGATAATGAGCAGTTCTTC. As protein: CASARAGDDNEQFF.

In its sample, this clone was seen a few times. The chain recombines TRBV28 with TRBJ2-7; D may be TRBD1 (5 bases). Germline CDR1 MDHEN, CDR2 SYDVKM. Trimming pared 4 bases from V and 6 bases from J, leaving 10 bases between. The CDR3 has 12 amino acids. CDR3 sequence: CASSYRTGEQYF. The CDR3 DNA reads as TGTGCCAGCAGTTACAGGACCGGCGAGCAGTACTTC. Full variable domain (missing parts from reference TRBV28 and TRBJ2-7): DVKVTQSSRYLVKRTGEKVFLECVQDMDHENMFWYRQDPGLGLRLIYFSYDVKMKEKGDIPEGYSVSREKKERFSLILESASTNQTSMYLCASSYRTGEQYFGPGTRLTVT.

CDR3 amino acids: CASRPGTESTDTQYF. Written as DNA, the CDR3 is TGTGCCAGCAGACCCGGGACAGAGAGCACAGATACGCAGTATTTT. The V and J genes are TRBV2 and TRBJ2-3, with TRBD1 identical over 7 bases. Germline V gene data show CDR1 as SNHLY and CDR2 as FYNNEI. The CDR3 covers 15 residues. V shed 6 bases, J shed 0 bases, and the junction held 6 bases outside the gene matches.

This clone was recorded a few times. One junction end disagrees with the germline gene, perhaps due to a read error. The rearrangement links TRBV19 to TRBJ1-5, with D perhaps matching TRBD1 (5 bases). The CDR3 sequence is 14 residues long. Germline V lookup: CDR1 LNHDA, CDR2 SQIVND (reference sequence). The CDR3 nucleotides are TGTGCCAGTAGCATAGGGGAGAACAATCAGCCCCAGCATTTT. It codes for CASSIGENNQPQHF.

A few counts support this clone. This chain connects TRBV2 to TRBJ1-2, with TRBD1 as a possible D gene (6 bases). Deletions cut 3 bases from V and 5 bases from J, with 13 bases between. The CDR3 extends over 14 amino acids. From germline, CDR1 is SNHLY and CDR2 FYNNEI. The CDR3 region has the DNA TGTGCCAGCAGTGAGCAGGGGCCGCTATATGGCTACACCTTC. Translated, it gives CASSEQGPLYGYTF. The entire variable domain, with the rest obtained from reference TRBV2 and TRBJ1-2, is as follows: EPEVTQTPSHQVTQMGQEVILRCVPISNHLYFYWYRQILGQKVEFLVSFYNNEISEKSEIFDDQFSVERPDGSNFTLKIRSTKLEDSAMYFCASSEQGPLYGYTFGSGTRLTVV.

The chain links TRBV25-1 to TRBJ2-7, with 9 bases fitting TRBD2. The CDR3 is 13 residues long. J lost 6 bases, V lost 6 bases, and 6 bases had no gene match. Germline CDR1 reads MGHDK; CDR2 reads SYGVNS. CDR3 protein: CASSQAGGFEQYF. The CDR3 DNA follows: TGTGCCAGCAGCCAGGCGGGGGGGTTCGAGCAGTACTTC.

V usage is TRBV18 and J usage is TRBJ1-1; D remains unclear. The CDR3 runs to 15 residues. V dropped 1 base and J dropped 2 bases, with 11 bases sitting between them. Looked up from germline, CDR1 is KGHSH and CDR2 is LQKENI. CDR3 residues: CASSPRRRRNTEAFF. DNA of the CDR3: TGTGCCAGCTCACCACGGAGACGGAGAAACACTGAAGCTTTCTTT.